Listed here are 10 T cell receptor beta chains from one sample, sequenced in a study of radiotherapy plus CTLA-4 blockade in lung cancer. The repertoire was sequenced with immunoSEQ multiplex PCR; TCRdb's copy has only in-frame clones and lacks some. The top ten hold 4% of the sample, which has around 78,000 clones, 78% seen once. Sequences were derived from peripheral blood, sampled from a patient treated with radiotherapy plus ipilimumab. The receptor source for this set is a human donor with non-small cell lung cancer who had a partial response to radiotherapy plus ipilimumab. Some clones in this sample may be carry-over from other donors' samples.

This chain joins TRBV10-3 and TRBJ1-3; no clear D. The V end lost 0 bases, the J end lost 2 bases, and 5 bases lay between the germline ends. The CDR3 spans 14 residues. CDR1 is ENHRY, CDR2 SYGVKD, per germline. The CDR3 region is CAISESSPGNTIYF. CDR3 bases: TGTGCCATCAGTGAGTCCTCCCCTGGAAACACCATATATTTT.

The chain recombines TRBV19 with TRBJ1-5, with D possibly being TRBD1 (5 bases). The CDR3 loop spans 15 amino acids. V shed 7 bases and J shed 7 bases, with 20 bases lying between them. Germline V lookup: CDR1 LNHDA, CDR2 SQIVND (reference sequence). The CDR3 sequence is CASTLRARVRQPQHF. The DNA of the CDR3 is TGTGCCAGTACCCTCAGGGCGAGAGTGCGACAGCCCCAGCATTTT.

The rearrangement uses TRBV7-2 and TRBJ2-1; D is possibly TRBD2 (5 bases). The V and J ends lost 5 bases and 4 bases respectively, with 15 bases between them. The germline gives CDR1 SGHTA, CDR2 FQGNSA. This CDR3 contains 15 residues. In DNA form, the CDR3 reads TGTGCCAGCAGCACCACGGGGATCACATACAATGAGCAGTTCTTC. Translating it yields CASSTTGITYNEQFF. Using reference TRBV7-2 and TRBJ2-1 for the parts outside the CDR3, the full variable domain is GAGVSQSPSNKVTEKGKDVELRCDPISGHTALYWYRQSLGQGLEFLIYFQGNSAPDKSGLPSDRFSAERTGGSVSTLTIQRTQQEDSAVYLCASSTTGITYNEQFFGPGTRLTVL.

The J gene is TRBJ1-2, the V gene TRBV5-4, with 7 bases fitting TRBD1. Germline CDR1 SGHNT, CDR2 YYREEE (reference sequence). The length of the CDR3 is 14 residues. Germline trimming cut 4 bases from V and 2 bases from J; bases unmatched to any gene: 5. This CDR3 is CASSRTGTNYGYTF. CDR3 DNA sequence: TGTGCCAGCAGCAGGACAGGCACAAACTATGGCTACACCTTC.

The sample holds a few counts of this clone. The CDR3: CATEGAKDTQYF. CDR3 nucleotide sequence: TGTGCCACCGAGGGGGCGAAAGATACGCAGTATTTT. This chain uses TRBV6-1 with TRBJ2-3; TRBD1 aligns across 7 bases. V trimming: 10 bases; J trimming: 5 bases; junction bases outside the gene matches: 6. CDR1 and CDR2 (germline): MNHNS, SASEGT. This CDR3 contains 12 residues.

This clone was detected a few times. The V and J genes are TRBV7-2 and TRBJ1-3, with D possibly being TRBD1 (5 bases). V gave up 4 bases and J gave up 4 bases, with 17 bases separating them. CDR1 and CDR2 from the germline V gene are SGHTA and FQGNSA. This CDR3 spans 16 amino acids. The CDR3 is CASSSQAGLGGNTIYF. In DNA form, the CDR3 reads TGTGCCAGCAGCTCGCAGGCAGGGTTGGGCGGAAACACCATATATTTT.

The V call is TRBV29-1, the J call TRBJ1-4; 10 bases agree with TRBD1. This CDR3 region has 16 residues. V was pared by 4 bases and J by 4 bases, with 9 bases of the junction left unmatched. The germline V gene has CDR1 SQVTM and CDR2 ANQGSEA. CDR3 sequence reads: CSVAGTGVFGNEKLFF. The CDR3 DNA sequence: TGCAGCGTTGCCGGGACAGGGGTTTTCGGTAATGAAAAACTGTTTTTT.

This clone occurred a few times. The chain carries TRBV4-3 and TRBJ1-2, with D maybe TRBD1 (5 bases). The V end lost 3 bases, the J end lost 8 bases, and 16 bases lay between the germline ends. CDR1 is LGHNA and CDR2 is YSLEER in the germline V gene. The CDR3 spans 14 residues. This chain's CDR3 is CASSQSMGLGGYTF. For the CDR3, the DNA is TGCGCCAGCAGCCAGTCAATGGGGCTGGGAGGCTACACCTTC.

The CDR3 spells CASSPPGQLAKNIQYF. In DNA, the CDR3 is TGTGCCAGCTCACCCCCGGGACAACTAGCCAAAAACATTCAGTACTTC. The chain uses TRBV18 and TRBJ2-4; TRBD1 is a possible D gene (6 bases). Germline CDR1 reads KGHSH; CDR2 reads LQKENI. The CDR3 contains 16 residues. V was cut by 3 bases and J by 0 bases, with 12 bases left in between.

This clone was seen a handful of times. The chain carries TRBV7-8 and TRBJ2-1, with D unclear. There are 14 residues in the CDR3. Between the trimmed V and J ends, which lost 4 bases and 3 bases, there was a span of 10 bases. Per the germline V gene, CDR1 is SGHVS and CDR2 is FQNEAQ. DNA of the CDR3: TGTGCCAGCAGCTACCCCTCAGGCTACAATGAGCAGTTCTTC. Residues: CASSYPSGYNEQFF.